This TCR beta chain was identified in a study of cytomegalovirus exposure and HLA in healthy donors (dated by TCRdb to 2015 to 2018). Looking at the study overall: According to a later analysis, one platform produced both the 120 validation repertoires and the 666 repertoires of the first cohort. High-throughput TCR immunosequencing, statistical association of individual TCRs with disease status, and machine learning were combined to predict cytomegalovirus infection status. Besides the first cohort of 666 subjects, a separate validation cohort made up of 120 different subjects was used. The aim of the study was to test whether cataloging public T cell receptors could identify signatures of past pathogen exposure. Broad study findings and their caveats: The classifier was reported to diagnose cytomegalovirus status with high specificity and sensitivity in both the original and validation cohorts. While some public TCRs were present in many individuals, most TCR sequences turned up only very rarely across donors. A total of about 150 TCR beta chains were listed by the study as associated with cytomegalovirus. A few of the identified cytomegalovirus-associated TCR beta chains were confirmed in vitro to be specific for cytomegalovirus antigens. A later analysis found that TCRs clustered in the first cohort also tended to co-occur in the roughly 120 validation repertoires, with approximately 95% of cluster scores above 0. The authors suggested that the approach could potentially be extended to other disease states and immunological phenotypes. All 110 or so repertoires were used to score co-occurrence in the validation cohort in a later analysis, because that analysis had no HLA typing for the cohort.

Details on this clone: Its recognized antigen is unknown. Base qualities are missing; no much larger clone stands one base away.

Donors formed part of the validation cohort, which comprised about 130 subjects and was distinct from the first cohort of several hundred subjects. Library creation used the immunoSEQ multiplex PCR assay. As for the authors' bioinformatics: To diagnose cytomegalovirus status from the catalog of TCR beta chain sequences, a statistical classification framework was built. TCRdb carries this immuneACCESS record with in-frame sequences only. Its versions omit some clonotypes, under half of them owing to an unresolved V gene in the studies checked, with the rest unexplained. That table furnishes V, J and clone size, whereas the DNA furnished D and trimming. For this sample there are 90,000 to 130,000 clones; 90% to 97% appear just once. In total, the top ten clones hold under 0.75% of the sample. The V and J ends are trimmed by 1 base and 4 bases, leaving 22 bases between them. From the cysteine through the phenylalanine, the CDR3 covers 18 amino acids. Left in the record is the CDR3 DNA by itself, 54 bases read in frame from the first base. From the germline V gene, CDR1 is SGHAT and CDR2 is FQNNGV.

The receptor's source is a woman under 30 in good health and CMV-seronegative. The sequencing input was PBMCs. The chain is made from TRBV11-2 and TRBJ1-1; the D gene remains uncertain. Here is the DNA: TGTGCCAGCAGCTTAGTCGCGTTCGGGTTGAGAGCTGGCACTGAAGCTTTCTTT. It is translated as CASSLVAFGLRAGTEAFF.